This T cell receptor (beta chain) is from a study of OX40 agonist ivuxolimab in advanced cancers. Study-level background: The dose-escalation cohort had hepatocellular carcinoma, melanoma, renal cell or head and neck cancer.

The protocol was immunoSEQ multiplex PCR, while the TCRdb copy is restricted to in-frame clones and leaves out a portion. The sample shows about 48,000 clones, about 79% of them seen only once. CDR3 length: 15 amino acids. J was trimmed by 8 bases and V by 3 bases; bases with no gene match: 11. The V gene's germline CDR1 is SGDLS and CDR2 YYNGEE. Study findings and constraints: Both blood CD4+ and CD8+ T cells showed clonal growth by week 6 at 0.1 to 3.0 mg/kg. The average count of expanded clones was higher among CD8+ T cells than among CD4+.

Regarding this clone: Its antigen is still unknown.

This chain uses TRBV9 with TRBJ1-2; 9 nucleotides line up with TRBD1. The sequences come from CD4+ or CD8+ T cells sorted from blood, collected in a trial of the OX40 agonist ivuxolimab. The TCR sequence derives from an adult with an advanced solid tumor such as melanoma, head and neck, liver or kidney cancer. CDR3: CASSGPGQGGEGYTF. The CDR3 region has the DNA TGTGCCAGCAGCGGACCGGGACAGGGTGGGGAGGGCTACACCTTC.